These 8 T cell receptor beta chains came from one sample sequenced in a study of OX40 agonist ivuxolimab in advanced cancers. Profiling relied on immunoSEQ multiplex PCR, and the TCRdb table lists in-frame clones only, not all of them. The sample comprises roughly 70,000 clones, roughly nine tenths of which are singletons, and 0.31% rests with the top ten. Sample: CD4+ or CD8+ T cells sorted from blood, taken in a trial of the OX40 agonist ivuxolimab. These receptor sequences come from an adult with an advanced solid tumor such as melanoma, head and neck, liver or kidney cancer.

The chain combines TRBV28 with TRBJ2-7, with a possible D match to TRBD1 (6 bases). Trimming shortened V by 6 bases and J by 3 bases, and 12 bases separated the two germline ends. The CDR3 covers 13 residues. Germline V lookup: CDR1 MDHEN, CDR2 SYDVKM. DNA of the CDR3: TGTGCCAGCAGCTCGGGACAAGACTACGAGCAGTACTTC. Translating it yields CASSSGQDYEQYF.

This chain joins TRBV19 and TRBJ1-5; D remains ambiguous. The V gene's germline CDR1 is LNHDA and CDR2 SQIVND (reference sequence). The CDR3 is 13 amino acids. V shed 8 bases and J shed 2 bases, with 10 bases lying between them. The CDR3, as DNA: TGTGCCAGTTTCGGCCGAGGCAATCAGCCCCAGCATTTT. This translates into CASFGRGNQPQHF.

The chain carries TRBV5-6 and TRBJ1-4; no clear D. This CDR3 comprises 16 residues. Deletions cut 0 bases from V and 0 bases from J, with 9 bases between. Germline V gene data show CDR1 as SGHDT and CDR2 as YYEEEE. The CDR3 DNA is TGTGCCAGCAGCTTGGCCCCCCGGGCAACTAATGAAAAACTGTTTTTT. Amino acids: CASSLAPRATNEKLFF.

The rearrangement uses TRBV28 and TRBJ2-3; D remains ambiguous. Germline CDR1 and CDR2: MDHEN and SYDVKM. V was shortened by 2 bases and J by 3 bases, with 9 bases between the two germline ends. CDR3 length: 14 amino acids. The DNA for the CDR3 is TGTGCCAGCAGTTTACTAGTGTATACAGATACGCAGTATTTT. Its translation is CASSLLVYTDTQYF.

The chain combines TRBV5-8 with TRBJ1-2, with a tentative D call TRBD1 (6 bases). CDR3 length: 13 residues. V lost 4 bases, J lost 7 bases, and 14 bases lay in between. Germline lookup yields CDR1 SGHTS and CDR2 YDEGEE. The CDR3: CASSPMGRGGYTF. As DNA, the CDR3 is TGTGCCAGCAGCCCGATGGGCAGGGGTGGCTACACCTTC.

CDR3 region: CASSLAGGWGETQYF. The CDR3 DNA is TGTGCCAGCAGTTTAGCGGGAGGATGGGGAGAGACCCAGTACTTC. This chain connects TRBV6-6 to TRBJ2-5; 10 nucleotides align to TRBD2. V was pared by 4 bases and J by 4 bases, with 6 bases of the junction left unmatched. Germline V gene data show CDR1 as MNHNY and CDR2 as SVGAGI (reference sequence). This CDR3 region has 15 residues.

The chain employs TRBV9 and TRBJ1-4; D may be TRBD1 (5 bases). Trimming left V 5 bases short and J 4 bases short, with 6 bases between. CDR3 length equals 12 residues. The V gene's germline CDR1 is SGDLS and CDR2 YYNGEE. The CDR3 here is CASRQDNEKLFF. In DNA, the CDR3 is TGTGCCAGCAGACAGGATAATGAAAAACTGTTTTTT.

This chain uses TRBV9 with TRBJ1-3; D ambiguous. The length of the CDR3 is 18 residues. Deletions cut 1 base from V and 2 bases from J, with 19 bases between. Germline CDR1 and CDR2: SGDLS and YYNGEE. As DNA, the CDR3 is TGTGCCAGCAGCGTAATGGGTGCAGGCGGTACCACTGGAAACACCATATATTTT. Amino acid sequence: CASSVMGAGGTTGNTIYF.